This T cell receptor beta chain was retrieved from a study of glioma-infiltrating T cells after dendritic cell vaccination. At the level of the study: Patients received three intradermal dendritic cell vaccine injections at biweekly intervals.

Findings and caveats of the study: No direct clonality-survival link was found; a diverse polyclonal response may matter. Few patients contributed both blood and tumor specimens.

Notes on this clone: Its antigen is unknown.

TCRB CDR3 was amplified from 2 ug genomic DNA or less. Profiled with immunoSEQ multiplex PCR; TCRdb holds only in-frame clones, not every one. This table has around 32,000 clones, 90% to 95% appearing once. CDR1 and CDR2 (germline): MNHEY, SVGAGI. The CDR3 spans 16 residues. Trimming took 2 bases from V and 0 from J, leaving 8 bases between them. The receptor's source is a human donor with glioblastoma. The genes are TRBV6-5 and TRBJ2-6; no firm D call. Sequences were derived from blood, sampled before dendritic cell vaccination. The CDR3 protein is CASSYLSSSGANVLTF. CDR3 bases: TGTGCCAGCAGTTACCTTTCGAGCTCTGGGGCCAACGTCCTGACTTTC.